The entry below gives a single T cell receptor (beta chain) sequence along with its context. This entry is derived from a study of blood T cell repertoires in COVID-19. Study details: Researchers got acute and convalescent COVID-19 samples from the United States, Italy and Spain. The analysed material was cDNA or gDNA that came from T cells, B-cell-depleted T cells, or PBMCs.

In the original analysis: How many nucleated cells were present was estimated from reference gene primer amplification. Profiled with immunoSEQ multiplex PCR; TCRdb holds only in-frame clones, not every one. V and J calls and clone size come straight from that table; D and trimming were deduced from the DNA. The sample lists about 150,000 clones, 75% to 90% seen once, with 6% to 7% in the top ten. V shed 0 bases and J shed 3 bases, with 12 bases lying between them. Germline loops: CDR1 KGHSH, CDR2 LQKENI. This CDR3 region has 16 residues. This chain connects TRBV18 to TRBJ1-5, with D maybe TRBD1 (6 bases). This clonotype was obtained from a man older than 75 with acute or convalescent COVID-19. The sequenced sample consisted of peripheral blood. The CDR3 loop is CASSPPGRGDNQPQHF. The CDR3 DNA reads TGTGCCAGCTCACCACCGGGCAGGGGCGACAATCAGCCCCAGCATTTT. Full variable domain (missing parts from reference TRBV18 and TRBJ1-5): NAGVMQNPRHLVRRRGQEARLRCSPMKGHSHVYWYRQLPEEGLKFMVYLQKENIIDESGMPKERFSAEFPKEGPSILRIQQVVRGDSAAYFCASSPPGRGDNQPQHFGDGTRLSIL.